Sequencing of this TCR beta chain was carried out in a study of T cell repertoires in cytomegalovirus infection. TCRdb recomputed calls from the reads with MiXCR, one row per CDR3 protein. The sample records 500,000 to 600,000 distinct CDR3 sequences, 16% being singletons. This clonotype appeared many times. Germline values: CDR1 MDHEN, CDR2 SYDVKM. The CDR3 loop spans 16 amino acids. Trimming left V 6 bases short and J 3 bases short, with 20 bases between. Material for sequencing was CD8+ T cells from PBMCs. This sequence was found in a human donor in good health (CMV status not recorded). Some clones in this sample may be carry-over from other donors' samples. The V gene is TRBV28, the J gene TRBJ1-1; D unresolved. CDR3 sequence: CASRTASRGSDTEAFF. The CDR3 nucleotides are TGTGCCAGCAGAACCGCATCCAGAGGGAGTGACACTGAAGCTTTCTTT.